This T cell receptor (gamma chain) appears in the sequencing data of a study of gamma-delta T cells after stem cell transplantation. TCRdb fed the RT-PCR reads to CATT. The sample includes about 4,800 gamma-chain clones, approximately 20% of them seen just once. Per the germline V gene, CDR1 is GITISATS and CDR2 is ISYDGTV (reference sequence). The length of the CDR3 is 12 residues. After removal of 0 bases from V and 9 bases from J, the junction contained 5 bases not matched to a gene. On this clone: A clone one base away is much larger, so this may be a read error.

The chain joins TRGV9 to TRGJ1 or TRGJ2. Sample: gamma-delta T cells. This TCR was sampled from a human donor. It is not recorded whose cells these are; they may come from a transplant donor. The CDR3: CALWEVRFKKLF. Here the CDR3 DNA reads TGTGCCTTGTGGGAGGTGCGATTTAAGAAACTCTTT.